Presented here are 10 T cell receptor beta chains from one specimen sequenced in a study of early T cells in non-severe SARS-CoV-2 infection. TCRdb called the 5' RACE reads again in MiXCR, with one record for every CDR3 protein. This table holds roughly 80,000 distinct CDR3 sequences, 5% to 6.5% found once. The sequenced sample was whole blood. The receptors come from an adult who was a healthcare worker with PCR-confirmed SARS-CoV-2 infection or an uninfected control (not recorded which).

A few counts support this clonotype. The chain carries TRBV6-1 and TRBJ2-1, with 7 positions matching TRBD1. The V gene's germline CDR1 is MNHNS and CDR2 SASEGT. Trimming at V came to 2 bases and at J to 7 bases, leaving 11 bases not matched to a gene. This CDR3 contains 16 residues. This CDR3 reads CASSENRGSPYNEQFF. In DNA form, the CDR3 reads TGTGCCAGCAGTGAAAACAGGGGTTCCCCTTATAATGAGCAGTTCTTC.

A few counts support this clonotype. The J gene is TRBJ2-7, the V gene TRBV5-6; unclear D gene. CDR3 length equals 14 residues. Per the germline V gene, CDR1 is SGHDT and CDR2 is YYEEEE. V dropped 4 bases and J dropped 3 bases, with 14 bases sitting between them. The CDR3 loop reads CASSITVTGYEQYF. The DNA of the CDR3 is TGTGCCAGCAGCATTACCGTGACTGGCTACGAGCAGTACTTC.

This clonotype was counted a few times. The CDR3 DNA reads TGTGCCAGCGGGAGGAGGGAATCCTACGAGCAGTACTTC. As protein: CASGRRESYEQYF. This chain links TRBV2 with TRBJ2-7; perhaps TRBD2 as D (6 bases). The CDR3 loop spans 13 amino acids. Germline CDR1 reads SNHLY; CDR2 reads FYNNEI. V was trimmed by 8 bases and J by 1 base, leaving 12 bases between them.

The table lists this clonotype with many counts. This chain connects TRBV9 to TRBJ1-1, with 7 bases fitting TRBD1. Per germline, CDR1 SGDLS and CDR2 YYNGEE. The junction had 18 bases not matched to a gene; V was cut back by 3 bases and J by 4 bases. This CDR3 has 18 amino acids. The CDR3 DNA reads as TGTGCCAGCAGCGCCTTGTCGCGACAGGGTCGAACGCCCACTGAAGCTTTCTTT. Its protein product is CASSALSRQGRTPTEAFF.

The CDR3 region has the DNA TGCGCCAGCAGCTCAGGGGGAGATACGCAGTATTTT. This sequence encodes CASSSGGDTQYF. The chain joins TRBV5-1 to TRBJ2-3, with 7 bases that match TRBD1. V was pared by 3 bases and J by 5 bases, with 0 bases of the junction left unmatched. Germline-derived CDR1 and CDR2 are SGHRS and YFSETQ. The CDR3 runs to 12 residues.

In its sample, this clonotype was seen many times. This chain joins TRBV9 and TRBJ2-3; D remains unclear. Germline values: CDR1 SGDLS, CDR2 YYNGEE. This CDR3 contains 12 residues. Trimming left V 4 bases short and J 0 bases short, with 3 bases between. CDR3 coding DNA: TGTGCCAGCAGCCCTAGCACAGATACGCAGTATTTT. Translated, it gives CASSPSTDTQYF.

J is TRBJ1-6 and V is TRBV5-1; D possibly corresponds to TRBD1 (6 bases). Trimming pared 4 bases from V and 10 bases from J, leaving 9 bases between. Germline V gives CDR1 SGHRS, CDR2 YFSETQ. This CDR3 region has 12 residues. For the CDR3, the DNA is TGCGCCAGCAGCCCGGACAGCTCACCCCTCCACTTT. Its protein product is CASSPDSSPLHF.

This clonotype has only a few counts. The chain has TRBV3-1 and TRBJ1-3; D perhaps matches TRBD1 (6 bases). Germline V gene data show CDR1 as LGHDT and CDR2 as YNNKEL (reference sequence). The CDR3 sequence is 14 residues long. The ends were cut back, 2 bases at V and 4 bases at J, with 9 bases in the middle. CDR3 loop: CASSQRGPGNTIYF. The CDR3 region has the DNA TGTGCCAGCAGCCAACGGGGGCCCGGAAACACCATATATTTT.

This clonotype was detected a few times. The chain uses TRBV4-3 and TRBJ2-3; TRBD2 agrees at 13 bases. CDR3 length: 18 residues. J lost 8 bases, V lost 5 bases, and 16 bases had no gene match. The V gene's germline CDR1 is LGHNA and CDR2 YSLEER. The chain's CDR3 is CASSSDLGLAGIDGTQYF. CDR3 sequence (DNA): TGCGCCAGCAGCTCAGACCTGGGACTAGCGGGAATCGATGGTACGCAGTATTTT.

Regarding this clonotype: A read error may account for a junction end that differs from germline. V usage is TRBV6-5 and J usage is TRBJ1-1; perhaps TRBD1 as D (5 bases). Germline V CDR1 and CDR2: MNHEY, SVGAGI. The CDR3 contains 16 residues. The CDR3 region is CASSYSQGPMNTEVFF. CDR3 DNA: TGTGCCAGCAGTTACTCTCAGGGACCCATGAACACTGAAGTTTTCTTT.